What follows is one TCR beta chain and its context. Its antigen is undetermined. The repertoire was sequenced with immunoSEQ multiplex PCR; TCRdb's copy has only in-frame clones and lacks some. The sample yields 3,500 or so clones, around 69% seen once. The sample comes from a study of T cell therapy after organ transplantation. About the study: Up to 6 doses were given at 2-week intervals. CMV-specific T cells, median 1.92 x 10^8, were given as 2 to 6 intravenous infusions. Study observations and caveats: In nonresponders, large pretherapy expansions changed minimally after therapy. CD8 clonality fold change after therapy inversely tracked pretherapy clonality.

Sample time point: 4-8 weeks after completion of therapy. The V end was cut by 5 bases, the J end by 6 bases, with 11 bases between. Looked up from germline, CDR1 is SGHVS and CDR2 is FNYEAQ. The CDR3 contains 13 residues. V gene TRBV7-6 combines with J gene TRBJ2-1, with no clear D. This receptor was identified in a human patient who had received a solid organ transplant and had CMV disease. Some T cells may be graft donor cells. The source material was CD8+ T cells from blood, sampled after autologous CMV-specific T cell therapy. The CDR3 is CASSLGPINEQFF. The CDR3 region has the DNA TGTGCCAGCAGCCTCGGACCGATCAATGAGCAGTTCTTC.